The present entry profiles one T cell receptor (beta chain) with its context. No antigen is known for it. Ahead of sequencing, the ViraFEST assay grew antigen-specific CD4+ T cells using viral peptide pools. Isolation of CD4+ T cells took place after around 10 days of culture. People in the vaccine group had not been infected with SARS-CoV-2 before, and their nucleocapsid antibodies were negative. This entry comes from a study of vaccination effects on CD4 cells after COVID-19. Study-level points and caveats: Sampling in the study covered few convalescent patients and included no early post-infection timepoints. Marked clonal contraction of infection- and vaccine-induced clones was seen late after vaccination.

Here immunoSEQ multiplex PCR was the method, and the copy in TCRdb shows in-frame clones only, minus some. The table has 68,000 or so clones, about 80% seen once. Deletions cut 2 bases from V and 3 bases from J, with 5 bases between. Germline V gene sequence: CDR1 LNHDA, CDR2 SQIVND (reference sequence). The CDR3 has 13 amino acids. The TCR was taken from a human donor who received a COVID-19 vaccine. This specimen was CD4+ T cells from PBMCs cultured with SARS-CoV-2 spike peptides, taken before COVID-19 vaccination. The V gene is TRBV19, the J gene TRBJ1-5; D unclear. The CDR3 DNA is TGTGCCAGTAGTATAACAGCCAATCAGCCCCAGCATTTT. Protein product: CASSITANQPQHF.